This T cell receptor beta chain stems from a study of blood T cell repertoires in COVID-19. In the study overall: The United States, Italy and Spain were the sources of the acute and convalescent COVID-19 samples.

Sequenced by immunoSEQ multiplex PCR; TCRdb stores in-frame clones only, minus some. The repertoire holds fewer than 250,000 clones, roughly nine tenths seen once, with around 6.5% in the top ten. V lost 4 bases and J lost 0, with 10 bases in between. There are 14 residues in the CDR3. CDR1 and CDR2 from the germline V gene are SGHRS and YFSETQ. The TCR sequence derives from a man in his fifties or sixties who had recovered from COVID-19. V gene TRBV5-1 combines with J gene TRBJ1-1; tentatively, D is TRBD1 (6 bases). The material sequenced was peripheral blood. CDR3 amino acids: CASSAGTMNTEAFF. As DNA, the CDR3 is TGCGCCAGCAGCGCCGGGACAATGAACACTGAAGCTTTCTTT.